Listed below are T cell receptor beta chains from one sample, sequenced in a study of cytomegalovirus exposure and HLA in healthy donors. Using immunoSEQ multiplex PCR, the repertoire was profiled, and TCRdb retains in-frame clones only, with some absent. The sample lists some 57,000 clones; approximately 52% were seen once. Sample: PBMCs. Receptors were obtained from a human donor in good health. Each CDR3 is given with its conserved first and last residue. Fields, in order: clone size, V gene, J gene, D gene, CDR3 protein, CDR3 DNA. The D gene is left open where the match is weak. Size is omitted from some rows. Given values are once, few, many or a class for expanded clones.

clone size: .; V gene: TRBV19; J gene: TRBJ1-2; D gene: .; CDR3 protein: CASSTRQVGYTF; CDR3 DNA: TGTGCCAGTAGTACTCGACAGGTTGGCTACACCTTC
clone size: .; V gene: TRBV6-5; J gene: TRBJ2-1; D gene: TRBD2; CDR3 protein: CASKASGGDYNEQFF; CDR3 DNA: TGTGCCAGCAAAGCTAGCGGGGGGGACTACAATGAGCAGTTCTTC
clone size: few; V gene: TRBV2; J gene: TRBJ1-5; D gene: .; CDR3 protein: CASSEGQLTQPQHF; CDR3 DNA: TGTGCCAGCAGTGAGGGGCAGTTGACTCAGCCCCAGCATTTT
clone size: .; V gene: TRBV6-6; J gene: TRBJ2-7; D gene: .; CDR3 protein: CASSSEGQRNYEQYF; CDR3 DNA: TGTGCCAGCAGTTCGGAAGGGCAGCGGAACTACGAGCAGTACTTC
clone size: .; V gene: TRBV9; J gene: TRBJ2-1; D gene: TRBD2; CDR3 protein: CASSVAVRRGGENEQFF; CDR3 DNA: TGTGCCAGCAGCGTAGCTGTCAGGCGGGGGGGCGAAAATGAGCAGTTCTTC
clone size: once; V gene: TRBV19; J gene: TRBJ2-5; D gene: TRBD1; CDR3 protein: CASSIGTGVRQETQYF; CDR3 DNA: TGTGCCAGTAGTATCGGCACAGGGGTACGACAAGAGACCCAGTACTTC
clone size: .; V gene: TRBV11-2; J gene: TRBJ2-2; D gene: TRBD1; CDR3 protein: CASSRGTGVVGELFF; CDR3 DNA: TGTGCCAGCAGTAGAGGGACAGGGGTTGTCGGGGAGCTGTTTTTT
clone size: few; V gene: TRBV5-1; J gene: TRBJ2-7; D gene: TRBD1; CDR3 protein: CASSLEGQGPYEQYF; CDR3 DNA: TGCGCCAGCAGCTTGGAGGGACAGGGGCCCTACGAGCAGTACTTC
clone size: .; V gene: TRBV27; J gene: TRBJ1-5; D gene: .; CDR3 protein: CASSPGNSNQPQHF; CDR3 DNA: TGTGCCAGCAGTCCGGGAAATAGCAATCAGCCCCAGCATTTT
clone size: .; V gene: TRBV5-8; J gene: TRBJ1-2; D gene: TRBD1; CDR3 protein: CASSIDRGNSNYGYTF; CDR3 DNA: TGTGCCAGCAGCATTGACAGGGGGAATTCTAACTATGGCTACACCTTC
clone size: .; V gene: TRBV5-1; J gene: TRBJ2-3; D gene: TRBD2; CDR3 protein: CASSLALRGGGSDTQYF; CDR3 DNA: TGCGCCAGCAGCTTGGCCCTCCGTGGGGGGGGGTCAGATACGCAGTATTTT
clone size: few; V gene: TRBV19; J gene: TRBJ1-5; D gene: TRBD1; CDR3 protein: CASWQGVGGPQHF; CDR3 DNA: TGTGCCAGTTGGCAGGGGGTCGGGGGGCCCCAGCATTTT
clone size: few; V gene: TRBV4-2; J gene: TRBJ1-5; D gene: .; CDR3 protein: CASSQARGGYSNQPQHF; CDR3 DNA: TGTGCCAGCAGCCAAGCGAGGGGAGGGTATAGCAATCAGCCCCAGCATTTT
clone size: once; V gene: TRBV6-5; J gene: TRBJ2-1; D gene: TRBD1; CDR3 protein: CASSRDRGSYNEQFF; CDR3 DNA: TGTGCCAGCAGTCGAGACAGGGGCTCCTACAATGAGCAGTTCTTC
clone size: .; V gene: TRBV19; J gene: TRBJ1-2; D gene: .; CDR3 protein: CASRNPLPRGFYGYTF; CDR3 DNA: TGTGCCTCTAGAAACCCCCTCCCGCGGGGTTTCTATGGCTACACCTTC
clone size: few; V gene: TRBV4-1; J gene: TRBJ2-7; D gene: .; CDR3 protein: CASRREGDHEQYF; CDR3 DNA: TGCGCCAGCCGGCGCGAGGGGGACCACGAGCAGTACTTC
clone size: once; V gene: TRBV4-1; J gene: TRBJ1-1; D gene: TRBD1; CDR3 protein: CASSRAGGGAFF; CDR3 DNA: TGCGCCAGCAGCCGGGCAGGGGGAGGTGCTTTCTTT
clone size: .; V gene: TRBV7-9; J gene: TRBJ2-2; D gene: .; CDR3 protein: CASSSRSGGNTGELFF; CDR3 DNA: TGTGCCAGCAGCTCACGATCCGGGGGGAACACCGGGGAGCTGTTTTTT
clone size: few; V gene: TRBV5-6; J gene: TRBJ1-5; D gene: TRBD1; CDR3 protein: CASSWGGQGRHQPQHF; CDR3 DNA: TGTGCCAGCAGCTGGGGGGGACAGGGGAGGCATCAGCCCCAGCATTTT
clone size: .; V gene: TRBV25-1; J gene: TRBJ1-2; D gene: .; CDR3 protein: CASPQPGYPF; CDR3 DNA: TGTGCCAGCCCCCAGCCAGGCTACCCCTTC
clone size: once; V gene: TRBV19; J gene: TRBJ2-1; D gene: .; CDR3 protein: CASSILPGDEQFF; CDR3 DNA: TGTGCCAGTAGTATACTCCCCGGGGATGAGCAGTTCTTC
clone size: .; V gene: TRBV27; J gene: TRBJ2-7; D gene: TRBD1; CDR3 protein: CASQVGQGSYEQYF; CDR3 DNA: TGTGCCAGCCAAGTCGGACAGGGCTCCTACGAGCAGTACTTC
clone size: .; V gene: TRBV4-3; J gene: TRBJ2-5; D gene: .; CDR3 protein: CASSQDRGSGETQYF; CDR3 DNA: TGCGCCAGCAGCCAAGATAGAGGGAGTGGGGAGACCCAGTACTTC
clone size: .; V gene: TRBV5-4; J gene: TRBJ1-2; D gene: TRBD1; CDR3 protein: CASSPGTAYGYTF; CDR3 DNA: TGTGCCAGCAGCCCTGGGACAGCATATGGCTACACCTTC
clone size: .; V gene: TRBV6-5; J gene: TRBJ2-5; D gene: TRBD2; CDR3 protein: CASSLLAGGRETQYF; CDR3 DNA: TGTGCCAGCAGCTTGCTAGCGGGGGGTCGGGAGACCCAGTACTTC
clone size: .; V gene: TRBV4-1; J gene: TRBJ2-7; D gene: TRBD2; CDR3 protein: CASSQAGGPFNEQYF; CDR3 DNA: TGCGCCAGCAGCCAAGCGGGGGGGCCTTTCAACGAGCAGTACTTC
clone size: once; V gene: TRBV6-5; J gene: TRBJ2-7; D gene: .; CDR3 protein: CASSYSDRGNYEQYF; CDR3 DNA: TGTGCCAGCAGTTACTCGGATAGAGGTAACTACGAGCAGTACTTC
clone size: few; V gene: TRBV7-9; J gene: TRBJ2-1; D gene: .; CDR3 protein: CASSLEPPFSYNEQFF; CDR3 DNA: TGTGCCAGCAGCCTCGAGCCGCCGTTCTCCTACAATGAGCAGTTCTTC
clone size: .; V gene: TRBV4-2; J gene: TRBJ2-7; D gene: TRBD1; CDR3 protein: CASSGYRGSGYEQYF; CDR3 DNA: TGTGCCAGCAGCGGGTACAGGGGGTCGGGGTACGAGCAGTACTTC
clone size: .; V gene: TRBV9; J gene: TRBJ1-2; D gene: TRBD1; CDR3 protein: CASSPRGVGTGGRDGYTF; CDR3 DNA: TGTGCCAGCAGCCCTCGGGGTGTCGGGACAGGGGGCCGGGATGGCTACACCTTC
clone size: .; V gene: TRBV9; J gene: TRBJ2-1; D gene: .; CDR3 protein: CASSVGLAGTYNEQFF; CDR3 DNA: TGTGCCAGCAGCGTCGGGCTAGCTGGAACCTACAATGAGCAGTTCTTC
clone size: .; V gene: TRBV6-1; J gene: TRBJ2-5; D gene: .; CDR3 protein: CASSTGLATEQYF; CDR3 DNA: TGTGCCAGTTCCACAGGGTTGGCTACGGAGCAGTACTTC
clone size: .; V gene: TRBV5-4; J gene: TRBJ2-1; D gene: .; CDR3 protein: CASSSNPQTSSYNEQFF; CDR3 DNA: TGTGCCAGCAGCTCGAACCCACAGACTAGCTCCTACAATGAGCAGTTCTTC
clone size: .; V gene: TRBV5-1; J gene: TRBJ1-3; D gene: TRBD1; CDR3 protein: CASSPGQEAGNTIYF; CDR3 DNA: TGCGCCAGCAGCCCCGGACAGGAAGCTGGAAACACCATATATTTT
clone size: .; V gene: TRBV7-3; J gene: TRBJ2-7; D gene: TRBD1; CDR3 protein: CASSPPGQPYEQYF; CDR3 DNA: TGTGCCAGCAGCCCCCCGGGACAGCCCTACGAGCAGTACTTC
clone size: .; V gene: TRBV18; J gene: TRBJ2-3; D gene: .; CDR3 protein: CASSLNRASSAGTDTQYF; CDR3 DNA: TGTGCCAGCTCGCTGAATAGGGCTAGCTCTGCCGGCACAGATACGCAGTATTTT
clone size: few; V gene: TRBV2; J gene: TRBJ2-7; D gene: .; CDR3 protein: CASRGRGAEQYF; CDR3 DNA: TGTGCCAGCAGGGGGAGGGGGGCGGAGCAGTACTTC
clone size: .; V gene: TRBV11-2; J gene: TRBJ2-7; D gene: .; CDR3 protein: CASSTNRRHYEQYF; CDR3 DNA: TGTGCCAGCAGCACAAACAGAAGACACTACGAGCAGTACTTC
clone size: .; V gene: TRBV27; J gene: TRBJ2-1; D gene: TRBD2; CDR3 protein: CARLAGGLYNEQFF; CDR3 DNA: TGTGCCAGATTAGCGGGGGGACTCTACAATGAGCAGTTCTTC
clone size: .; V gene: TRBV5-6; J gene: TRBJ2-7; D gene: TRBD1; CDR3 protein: CASSRTGTYEQYF; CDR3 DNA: TGTGCCAGCAGTAGGACAGGGACCTACGAGCAGTACTTC
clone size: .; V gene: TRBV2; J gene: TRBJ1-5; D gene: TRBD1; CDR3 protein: CASSRDSYSNQPQHF; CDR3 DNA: TGTGCCAGCAGTCGGGACAGCTATAGCAATCAGCCCCAGCATTTT
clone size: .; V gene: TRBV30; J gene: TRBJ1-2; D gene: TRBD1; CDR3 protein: CAWSRGGFSYGYTF; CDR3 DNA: TGTGCCTGGAGTCGAGGGGGCTTTAGTTATGGCTACACCTTC
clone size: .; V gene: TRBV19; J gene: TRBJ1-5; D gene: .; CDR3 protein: CASSIEARGNLYSNQPQHF; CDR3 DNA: TGTGCCAGTAGTATAGAGGCAAGGGGGAACCTATACTCCAATCAGCCCCAGCATTTT